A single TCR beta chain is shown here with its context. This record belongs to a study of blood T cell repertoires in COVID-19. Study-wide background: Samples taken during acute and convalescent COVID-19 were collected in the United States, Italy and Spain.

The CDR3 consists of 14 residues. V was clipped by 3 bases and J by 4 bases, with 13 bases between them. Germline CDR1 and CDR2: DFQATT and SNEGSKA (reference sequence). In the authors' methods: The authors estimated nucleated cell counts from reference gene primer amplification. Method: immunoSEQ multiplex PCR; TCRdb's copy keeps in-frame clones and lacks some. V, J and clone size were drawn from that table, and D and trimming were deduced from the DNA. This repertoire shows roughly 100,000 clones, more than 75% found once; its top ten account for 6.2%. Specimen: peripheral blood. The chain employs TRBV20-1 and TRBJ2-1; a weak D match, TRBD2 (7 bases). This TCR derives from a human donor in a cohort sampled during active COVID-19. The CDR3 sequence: CSASHGGRYNEQFF. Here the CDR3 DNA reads TGCAGTGCTAGTCACGGGGGGCGTTACAATGAGCAGTTCTTC.